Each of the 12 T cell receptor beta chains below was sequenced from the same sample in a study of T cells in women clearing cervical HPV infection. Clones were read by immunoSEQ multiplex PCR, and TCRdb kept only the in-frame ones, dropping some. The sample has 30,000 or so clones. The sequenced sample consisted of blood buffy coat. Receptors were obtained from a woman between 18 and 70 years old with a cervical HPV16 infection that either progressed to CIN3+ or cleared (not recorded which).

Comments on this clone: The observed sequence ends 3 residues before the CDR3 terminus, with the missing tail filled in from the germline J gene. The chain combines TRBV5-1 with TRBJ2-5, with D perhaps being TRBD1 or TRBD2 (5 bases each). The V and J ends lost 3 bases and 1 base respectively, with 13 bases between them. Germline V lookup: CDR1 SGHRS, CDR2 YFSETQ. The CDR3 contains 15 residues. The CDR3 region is CASSYRGVIQETQYF. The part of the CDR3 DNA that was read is TGCGCCAGCAGCTACCGAGGGGTCATCCAAGAGACC.

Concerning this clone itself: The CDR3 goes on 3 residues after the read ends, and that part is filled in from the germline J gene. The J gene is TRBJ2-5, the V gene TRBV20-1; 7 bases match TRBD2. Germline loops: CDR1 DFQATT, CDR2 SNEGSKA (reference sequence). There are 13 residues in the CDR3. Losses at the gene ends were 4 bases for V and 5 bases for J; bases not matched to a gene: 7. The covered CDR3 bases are TGCAGTGCTATAATAGCGGGCCAGGAGACC. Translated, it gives CSAIIAGQET. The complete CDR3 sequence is CSAIIAGQETQYF.

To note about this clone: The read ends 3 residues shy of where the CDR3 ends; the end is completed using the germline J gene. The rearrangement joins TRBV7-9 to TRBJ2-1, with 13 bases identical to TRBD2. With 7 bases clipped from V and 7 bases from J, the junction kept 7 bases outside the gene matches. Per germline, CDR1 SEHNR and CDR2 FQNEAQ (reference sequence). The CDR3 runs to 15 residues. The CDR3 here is CASMGLAGSWNEQFF. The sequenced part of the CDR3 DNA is TGTGCCAGCATGGGACTAGCGGGGAGCTGGAATGAG. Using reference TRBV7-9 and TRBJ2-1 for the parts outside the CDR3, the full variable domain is DTGVSQNPRHKITKRGQNVTFRCDPISEHNRLYWYRQTLGQGPEFLTYFQNEAQLEKSRLLSDRFSAERPKGSFSTLEIQRTEQGDSAMYLCASMGLAGSWNEQFFGPGTRLTVL.

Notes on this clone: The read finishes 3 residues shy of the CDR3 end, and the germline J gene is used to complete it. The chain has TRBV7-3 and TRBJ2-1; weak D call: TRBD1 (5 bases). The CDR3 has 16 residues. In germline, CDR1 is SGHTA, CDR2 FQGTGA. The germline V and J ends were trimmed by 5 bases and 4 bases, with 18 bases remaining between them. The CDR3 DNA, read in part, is TGTGCCAGCAGCCCAGAAGGGGCACTCGATTACAATGAG. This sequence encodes CASSPEGALDYNE. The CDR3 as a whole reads CASSPEGALDYNEQFF.

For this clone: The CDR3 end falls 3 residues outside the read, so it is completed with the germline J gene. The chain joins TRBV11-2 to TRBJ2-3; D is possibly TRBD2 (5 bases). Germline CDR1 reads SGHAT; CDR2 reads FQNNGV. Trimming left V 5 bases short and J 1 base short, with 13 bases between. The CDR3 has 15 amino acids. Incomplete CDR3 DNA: TGTGCCAGCAGCCACTACGGGGAAGGCACAGATACG. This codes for CASSHYGEGTDT. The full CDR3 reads CASSHYGEGTDTQYF.

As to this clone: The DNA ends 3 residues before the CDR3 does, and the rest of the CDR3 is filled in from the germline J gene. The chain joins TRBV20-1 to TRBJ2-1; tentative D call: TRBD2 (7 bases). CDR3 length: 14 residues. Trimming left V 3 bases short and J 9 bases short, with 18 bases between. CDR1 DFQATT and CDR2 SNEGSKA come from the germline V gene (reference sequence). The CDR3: CSASYVGGPGEQFF. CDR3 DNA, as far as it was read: TGCAGTGCTAGTTACGTCGGGGGGCCTGGTGAG.

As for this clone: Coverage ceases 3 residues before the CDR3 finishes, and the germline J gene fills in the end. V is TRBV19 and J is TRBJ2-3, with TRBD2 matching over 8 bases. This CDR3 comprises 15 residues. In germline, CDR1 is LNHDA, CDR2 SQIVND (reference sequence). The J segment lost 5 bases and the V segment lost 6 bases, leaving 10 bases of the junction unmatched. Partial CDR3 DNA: TGTGCCAGTAGGAAACGGCGGGGGGTTGAAGATACG. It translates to CASRKRRGVEDT. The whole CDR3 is CASRKRRGVEDTQYF.

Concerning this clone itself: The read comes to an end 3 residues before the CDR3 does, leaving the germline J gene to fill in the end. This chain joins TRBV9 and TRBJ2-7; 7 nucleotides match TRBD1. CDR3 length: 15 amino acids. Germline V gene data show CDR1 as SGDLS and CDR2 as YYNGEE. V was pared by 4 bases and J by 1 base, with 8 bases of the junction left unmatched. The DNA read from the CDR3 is TGTGCCAGCAGCTATACGGACAGGCAATCCTACGAG. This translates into CASSYTDRQSYE. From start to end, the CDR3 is CASSYTDRQSYEQYF.

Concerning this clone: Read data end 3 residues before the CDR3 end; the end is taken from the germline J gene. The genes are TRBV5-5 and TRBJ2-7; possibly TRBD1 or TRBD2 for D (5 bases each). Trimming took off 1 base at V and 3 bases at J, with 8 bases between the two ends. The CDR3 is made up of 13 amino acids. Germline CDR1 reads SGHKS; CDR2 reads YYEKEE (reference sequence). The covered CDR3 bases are TGTGCCAGCAGCTTGCAGGGAGACTACGAG. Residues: CASSLQGDYE. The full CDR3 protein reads CASSLQGDYEQYF.

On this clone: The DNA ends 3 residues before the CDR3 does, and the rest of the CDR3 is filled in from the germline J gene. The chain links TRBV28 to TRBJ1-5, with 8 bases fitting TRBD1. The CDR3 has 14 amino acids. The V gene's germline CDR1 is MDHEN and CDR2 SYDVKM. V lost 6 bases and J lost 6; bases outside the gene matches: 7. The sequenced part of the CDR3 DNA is TGTGCCAGCAGCTCCGGGACAGGTAGTCAGCCC. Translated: CASSSGTGSQP. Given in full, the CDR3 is CASSSGTGSQPQHF.

The part of the CDR3 DNA that was read is TGTGCCAGCAGCCAAGAGTCGCTAGCGGGGAGTTATGAG. Protein: CASSQESLAGSYE. The full CDR3 reads CASSQESLAGSYEQFF. J is TRBJ2-1 and V is TRBV3-1 (or the pseudogene TRBV3-2), with TRBD2 matching over 9 bases. Read sequence stops 3 residues before the CDR3 end, and the germline J gene provides the missing end. V lost 0 bases, J lost 8 bases, and 8 bases stayed unmatched. CDR3 length equals 16 residues. The germline gives CDR1 LGHDT, CDR2 YNNKEL (reference sequence).

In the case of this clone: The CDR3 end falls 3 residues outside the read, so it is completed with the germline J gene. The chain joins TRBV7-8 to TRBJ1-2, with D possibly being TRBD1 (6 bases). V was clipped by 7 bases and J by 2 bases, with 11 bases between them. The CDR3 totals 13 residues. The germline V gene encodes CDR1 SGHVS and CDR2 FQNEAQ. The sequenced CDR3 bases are TGTGCCAGCACCCCGACAGGCAACTATGGC. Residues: CASTPTGNYG. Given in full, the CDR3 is CASTPTGNYGYTF.